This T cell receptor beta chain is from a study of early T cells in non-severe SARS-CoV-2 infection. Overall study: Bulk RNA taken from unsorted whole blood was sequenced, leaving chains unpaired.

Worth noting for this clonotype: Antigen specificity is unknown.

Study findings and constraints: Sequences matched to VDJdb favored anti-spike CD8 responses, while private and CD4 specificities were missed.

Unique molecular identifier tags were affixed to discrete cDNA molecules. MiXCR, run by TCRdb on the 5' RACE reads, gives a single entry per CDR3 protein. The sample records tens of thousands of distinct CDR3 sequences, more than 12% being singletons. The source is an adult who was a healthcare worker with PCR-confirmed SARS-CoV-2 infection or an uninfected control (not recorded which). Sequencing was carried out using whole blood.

CDR3 DNA: TGTGCCAGCAGATCCTCAGGTGGTGGGGCAGATACGCAGTATTTT. Its protein is CASRSSGGGADTQYF. The chain carries TRBV6-5 and TRBJ2-3; D is uncertain. The CDR3 contains 15 residues. The V end was cut by 6 bases, the J end by 4 bases, with 17 bases between. Germline CDR1 reads MNHEY; CDR2 reads SVGAGI.